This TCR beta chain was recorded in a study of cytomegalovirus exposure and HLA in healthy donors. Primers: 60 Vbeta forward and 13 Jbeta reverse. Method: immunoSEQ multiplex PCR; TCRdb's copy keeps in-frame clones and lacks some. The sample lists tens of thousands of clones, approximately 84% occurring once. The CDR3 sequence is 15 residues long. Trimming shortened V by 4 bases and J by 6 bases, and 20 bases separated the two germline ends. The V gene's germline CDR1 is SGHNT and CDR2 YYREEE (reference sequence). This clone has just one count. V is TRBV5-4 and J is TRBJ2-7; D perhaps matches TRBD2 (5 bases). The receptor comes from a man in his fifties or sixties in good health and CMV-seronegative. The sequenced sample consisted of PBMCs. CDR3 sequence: CASSPPYGSGGEQYF. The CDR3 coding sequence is TGTGCCAGCAGCCCCCCGTATGGGAGCGGAGGCGAGCAGTACTTC.